This T cell receptor (beta chain) derives from a study of T cells in Graves' hyperthyroidism and ophthalmopathy. Hyperthyroidism had been newly diagnosed in patients aged 18 to 65, and its duration was under 2 months. PBMCs came from about 10 ml fresh peripheral blood. V shed 8 bases and J shed 7 bases, with 14 bases lying between them. This CDR3 is built from 12 residues. Regions amplified from RNA transcripts were the TCR beta CDR3 regions. A set of HTBI primers served as the primers for a first-round RT-PCR of the TCR CDR3. TCRdb reprocessed the multiplex PCR reads via MiXCR and lists one record per CDR3 protein. The sample has hundreds of thousands of distinct CDR3 sequences; over 35% are singletons.

Sample: blood. The receptor was isolated from a man in his late teens or twenties with Graves' hyperthyroidism. This chain joins TRBV12-3 or TRBV12-4 and TRBJ1-1, with D hard to call. CDR3 DNA: TGTGCCAGCTGCGGGGAAGGGCTTGAAGCTTTCTTT. As protein: CASCGEGLEAFF.